These 5 T cell receptor beta chains were all obtained from the same sample, sequenced in a study of siplizumab effects on memory and regulatory T cells (dated by TCRdb to 2018 to 2020). The library was produced with the immunoSEQ multiplex PCR assay. Held by TCRdb, this immuneACCESS table contains in-frame sequences only and omits some clones. Under half of the omission traces to an unresolved V gene where checked; the cause of the rest is unknown. The sample records around 110,000 clones, roughly 94% of which are singletons. Under 2% of the sample lies in the top ten. The sequencing sample was made of non-Treg CD4+ T cells sorted from blood. According to the study, the label for this sample's cell subset or site signals: FACS-sorted unstimulated CD4+ non-regulatory T cells. The origin of the receptors is a human donor in good health.

The chain carries TRBV19 and TRBJ2-2; weak D call: TRBD2 (6 bases). V lost 7 bases to trimming and J lost 0 bases, with 12 bases between them. From germline, CDR1 is LNHDA and CDR2 SQIVND (reference sequence). CDR3 length: 15 residues. The CDR3 coding sequence is TGTGCCAGTAAAACGTGGGACTCGAACACCGGGGAGCTGTTTTTT. Translation gives CASKTWDSNTGELFF.

V and J are TRBV5-1 and TRBJ2-7; 8 positions match TRBD1. Unmatched junction bases numbered 7, after V lost 3 bases and J lost 5 bases. This CDR3 comprises 14 residues. CDR1 SGHRS and CDR2 YFSETQ come from the germline V gene. The CDR3 reads CASSWGQETHEQYF. The DNA for the CDR3 is TGCGCCAGCAGCTGGGGACAGGAAACCCACGAGCAGTACTTC.

V gene TRBV6-1 combines with J gene TRBJ1-4, with 7 bases lining up with TRBD1. The CDR3 totals 13 residues. Germline CDR1 is MNHNS and CDR2 is SASEGT. The ends lost 7 bases at V and 6 bases at J; junction bases unmatched: 5. Written as DNA, the CDR3 is TGTGCCAGCATCCCCACAGGGGATGAAAAACTGTTTTTT. Translated, it gives CASIPTGDEKLFF.

The V gene is TRBV9, the J gene TRBJ2-1; D is ambiguous. V was shortened by 0 bases and J by 4 bases, with 5 bases between the two germline ends. Germline loops: CDR1 SGDLS, CDR2 YYNGEE. The CDR3 loop spans 13 amino acids. CDR3: CASSVEGYNEQFF. The CDR3 DNA follows: TGTGCCAGCAGCGTAGAAGGTTACAATGAGCAGTTCTTC.

The chain uses TRBV12-5 and TRBJ2-2; D is uncertain. The germline V and J ends were trimmed by 1 base and 3 bases, with 6 bases remaining between them. The germline V gene has CDR1 LGHNT and CDR2 FRNRAP. This CDR3 spans 14 amino acids. The DNA for the CDR3 is TGTGCTAGTGGTTTGGGCTACCACACCGGGGAGCTGTTTTTT. Translated: CASGLGYHTGELFF.